The clone carrying this T cell receptor (beta chain) was counted once. Deletions cut 6 bases from V and 4 bases from J, with 13 bases between. Germline V gene data show CDR1 as SNHLY and CDR2 as FYNNEI. The CDR3 runs 15 residues. The data stem from a study of Tregs in tolerant kidney transplant recipients. Data came from immunoSEQ multiplex PCR; TCRdb stores just in-frame clones and leaves some out. The sample shows 68,000 or so clones, less than 90% of them seen only once. The rearrangement uses TRBV2 and TRBJ2-6; D tentatively fits TRBD1 or TRBD2 (6 bases each). The sequence derives from a human donor in good health. The sample was CD4+ T cells from blood. CDR3 residues: CASSKKGGGANVLTF. The CDR3 nucleotides are TGTGCCAGCAGCAAGAAGGGGGGCGGGGCCAACGTCCTGACTTTC.